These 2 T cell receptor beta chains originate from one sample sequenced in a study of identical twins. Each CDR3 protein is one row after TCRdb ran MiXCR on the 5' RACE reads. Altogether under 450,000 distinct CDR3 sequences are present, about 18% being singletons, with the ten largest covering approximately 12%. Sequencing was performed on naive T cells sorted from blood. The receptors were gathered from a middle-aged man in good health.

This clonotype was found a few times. CDR3 region: CASSPGIWEPGELFF. The DNA for the CDR3 is TGTGCCAGCAGCCCCGGAATTTGGGAGCCCGGGGAGCTGTTTTTT. The rearrangement uses TRBV3-1 and TRBJ2-2, with D maybe TRBD2 (5 bases). Between the trimmed V and J ends, which lost 4 bases and 6 bases, there was a span of 15 bases. Germline V lookup: CDR1 LGHDT, CDR2 YNNKEL (reference sequence). The CDR3 length is 15 residues.

The CDR3 DNA sequence: TGTGCCAGCAGACTTTCCGGAGGGTTAGATACGCAGTATTTT. Protein sequence: CASRLSGGLDTQYF. This sequence joins TRBV27 and TRBJ2-3; the D gene is possibly TRBD2 (6 bases). V lost 6 bases to trimming and J lost 5 bases, with 15 bases between them. The length of the CDR3 is 14 residues. The germline gives CDR1 MNHEY, CDR2 SMNVEV (reference sequence).